One sample yielded the 19 T cell receptor beta chains listed below, sequenced in a study of beta chain bispecific antibodies for T cell cancers. Which antigens these TCRs recognize remains unknown. Findings of the study overall: Most targeted TRBV signal came from the leukemia cell line cells, not normal T cells.

TCRdb redid the calling of the 5' RACE reads with MiXCR, one entry per CDR3 protein. The data contain 21,000 or so distinct CDR3 sequences, approximately 2.5% of them singletons. Expansion lasted two to four days, with either anti-CD3 antibody OKT3 or CD3/CD28 beads. The sequencing input was healthy donor T cells cultured with leukemia cells. The receptors originated from a human donor in good health. Some clones in this sample may be carry-over from other donors' samples.

The V call is TRBV4-2, the J call TRBJ2-5, with 8 bases matching TRBD1. The CDR3 has 16 amino acids. The J segment lost 3 bases and the V segment lost 1 base, leaving 7 bases of the junction unmatched. Germline V CDR1 and CDR2: LGHNA, YNFKEQ. The CDR3 loop reads CASSQGPGQEKETQYF. The CDR3 bases are TGTGCCAGCAGCCAAGGACCGGGACAGGAAAAAGAGACCCAGTACTTC.

This clonotype was counted at least ten times. The chain employs TRBV7-2 and TRBJ1-5; tentatively, D is TRBD1 (6 bases). The CDR3 contains 15 residues. Germline CDR1 and CDR2: SGHTA and FQGNSA. V dropped 3 bases and J dropped 6 bases, with 15 bases sitting between them. CDR3 sequence (DNA): TGTGCCAGCAGCTTCCAACAGGGTCCAACTCAGCCCCAGCATTTT. Translating gives CASSFQQGPTQPQHF.

This clonotype occurred many times. V gene TRBV6-5 combines with J gene TRBJ1-2; D may be TRBD1 (6 bases). The V gene lost 5 bases and the J gene lost 4 bases, with 17 bases spanning the gap. CDR1 and CDR2 from the germline V gene are MNHEY and SVGAGI. The CDR3 loop spans 15 amino acids. The CDR3 DNA follows: TGTGCCAGCAGTCCCTCTCCGGACAGCTTCTATGGCTACACCTTC. This sequence encodes CASSPSPDSFYGYTF.

This clonotype was observed many times. For the CDR3, the DNA is TGTGCCAGCAGCCCCCGCTCTAGCGGGGGCCTGAGCTCCTACAATGAGCAGTTCTTC. Its protein product is CASSPRSSGGLSSYNEQFF. The chain is built from TRBV7-8 and TRBJ2-1, with TRBD2 matching 10 bases. The V and J ends lost 5 bases and 0 bases, in that order; junction bases with no gene match: 13. The CDR3 runs 19 residues. Germline lookup yields CDR1 SGHVS and CDR2 FQNEAQ.

In its sample, this clonotype was seen a few times. This chain joins TRBV19 and TRBJ2-1; 8 positions match TRBD2. The CDR3 has 16 amino acids. CDR1 and CDR2 from the germline V gene are LNHDA and SQIVND (reference sequence). Germline trimming cut 2 bases from V and 5 bases from J; bases unmatched to any gene: 8. The CDR3 region has the DNA TGTGCCAGTAGTATATTCCTCGGGACTAGGAACAATGAGCAGTTCTTC. Translating it yields CASSIFLGTRNNEQFF.

This clonotype was seen ten or more times. The chain has TRBV28 and TRBJ2-7; D call uncertain. The CDR3 extends over 13 amino acids. CDR1 and CDR2 (germline): MDHEN, SYDVKM. V shed 3 bases and J shed 0 bases, with 6 bases lying between them. CDR3 residues: CASSFRSSYEQYF. The CDR3 nucleotides are TGTGCCAGCAGTTTTAGGAGCTCCTACGAGCAGTACTTC. Looking up the rest from reference TRBV28 and TRBJ2-7 gives the full variable domain: DVKVTQSSRYLVKRTGEKVFLECVQDMDHENMFWYRQDPGLGLRLIYFSYDVKMKEKGDIPEGYSVSREKKERFSLILESASTNQTSMYLCASSFRSSYEQYFGPGTRLTVT.

This clonotype has a count of ten or more. The CDR3 sequence: CASSPWMSQETQYF. The CDR3 region has the DNA TGCGCCAGCAGCCCATGGATGAGCCAAGAGACCCAGTACTTC. J is TRBJ2-5 and V is TRBV5-1, with D uncertain. The CDR3 consists of 14 residues. Germline CDR1 SGHRS, CDR2 YFSETQ. Trimming stripped 4 bases from V and 1 base from J, with 11 bases between.

By its share, this clonotype is medium-sized. The chain combines TRBV20-1 with TRBJ2-1, with 9 bases fitting TRBD2. Germline V gene lookup returns CDR1 DFQATT and CDR2 SNEGSKA (reference sequence). J gave up 4 bases and V 1 base, and 17 bases lay outside the gene matches. The CDR3 is made up of 19 amino acids. The CDR3 DNA is TGCAGTGCTAGAGGATGGCAGCGGGGGGTGTTGATGGCTTACAATGAGCAGTTCTTC. Translated: CSARGWQRGVLMAYNEQFF.

This clonotype has ten or more counts. This rearrangement joins TRBV27 to TRBJ2-7; 7 bases are a match to TRBD1. J gave up 4 bases and V 4 bases, and 7 bases lay outside the gene matches. This CDR3 is 14 amino acids long. Per germline, CDR1 MNHEY and CDR2 SMNVEV (reference sequence). As DNA, the CDR3 is TGTGCCAGCAGTTCCCCGGGACAGACTTACGAGCAGTACTTC. Translation: CASSSPGQTYEQYF.

This clonotype has only a few counts. The rearrangement links TRBV14 to TRBJ2-1; TRBD1 is a possible D gene (5 bases). CDR3 length: 20 residues. The V gene's germline CDR1 is SGHDN and CDR2 FVKESK. Trimming stripped 1 base from V and 0 bases from J, with 22 bases between. The CDR3 sequence: CASSQALAFRDSRSYNEQFF. The CDR3 DNA follows: TGTGCCAGCAGCCAAGCCTTAGCTTTCCGAGACAGCCGCTCCTACAATGAGCAGTTCTTC.

This clonotype was picked up many times. This chain uses TRBV6-6 with TRBJ2-2, with D maybe TRBD1 (6 bases). The CDR3 runs to 15 residues. V was shortened by 1 base and J by 5 bases, with 11 bases between the two germline ends. Germline V gives CDR1 MNHNY, CDR2 SVGAGI (reference sequence). The DNA for the CDR3 is TGTGCCAGCAGTTACTGGACAGAAATTACCGGGGAGCTGTTTTTT. This gives the protein CASSYWTEITGELFF.

There are many counts of this clonotype. This rearrangement joins TRBV11-3 to TRBJ2-1; D is possibly TRBD1 or TRBD2 (5 bases each). The CDR3 runs to 15 residues. The V end lost 5 bases, the J end lost 4 bases, and 15 bases lay between the germline ends. Germline V CDR1 and CDR2: SGHNT, YENEEA. Here the CDR3 reads CASSPPGTGYNEQFF. The CDR3 nucleotides are TGTGCCAGCAGCCCCCCGGGAACAGGTTACAATGAGCAGTTCTTC.

This clonotype was picked up many times. The rearrangement joins TRBV7-3 to TRBJ2-5, with 10 bases that match TRBD2. V gave up 5 bases and J gave up 5 bases; unmatched junction bases: 11. Germline V gives CDR1 SGHTA, CDR2 FQGTGA. The CDR3 is 16 amino acids. The DNA for the CDR3 is TGTGCCAGCAGCGGCCTGAGCGGGGGGGCTTGGGAGACCCAGTACTTC. The encoded protein is CASSGLSGGAWETQYF.

This clonotype came up many times. A junction end diverges from the germline sequence, so it may reflect a read error. The chain uses TRBV6-1 and TRBJ1-5, with D possibly being TRBD1 (5 bases). The CDR3 totals 14 residues. CDR1 is MNHNS, CDR2 SASEGT, per germline. The CDR3 sequence: CASREAGYGQPQHF. In DNA form, the CDR3 reads TGTGCCAGCAGGGAAGCAGGGTACGGTCAGCCCCAGCATTTT.

At least ten counts were recorded for this clonotype. The chain carries TRBV5-1 and TRBJ2-2, with D maybe TRBD1 (6 bases). This CDR3 contains 16 residues. The germline V and J ends were trimmed by 4 bases and 4 bases, with 17 bases remaining between them. Looked up from germline, CDR1 is SGHRS and CDR2 is YFSETQ. CDR3 sequence (DNA): TGCGCCAGCAGCGTCAGGGGAGCGGCGGCCACCGGGGAGCTGTTTTTT. This sequence encodes CASSVRGAAATGELFF.

Ten or more counts support this clonotype. V and J are TRBV5-1 and TRBJ2-6; 9 nucleotides agree with TRBD1. This CDR3 is built from 17 residues. The V gene end was trimmed by 3 bases and the J gene end by 3 bases; junction bases not matched to a gene: 7. Per germline, CDR1 SGHRS and CDR2 YFSETQ. The CDR3 region is CASSYDRQGVGANVLTF. Written as DNA, the CDR3 is TGCGCCAGCAGCTATGATCGACAGGGGGTTGGGGCCAACGTCCTGACTTTC.

The genes are TRBV27 and TRBJ1-5; 7 bases map to TRBD1. V trimming: 0 bases; J trimming: 2 bases; junction bases outside the gene matches: 4. The CDR3 is 16 amino acids. From germline, CDR1 is MNHEY and CDR2 SMNVEV (reference sequence). CDR3 region: CASSLSGDRGNQPQHF. The CDR3, as DNA: TGTGCCAGCAGTTTATCCGGCGACAGGGGCAATCAGCCCCAGCATTTT.

In its sample, this clonotype was seen many times. The rearrangement uses TRBV3-1 and TRBJ2-5; D gene unclear. There are 13 residues in the CDR3. V was pared by 1 base and J by 2 bases, with 5 bases between. Germline values: CDR1 LGHDT, CDR2 YNNKEL (reference sequence). The CDR3 DNA is TGTGCCAGCAGCCAAGTCTATCAAGAGACCCAGTACTTC. Protein product: CASSQVYQETQYF.

This clonotype is medium-sized. V and J are TRBV3-1 and TRBJ1-2, with D tentatively TRBD1 (5 bases). The germline V gene encodes CDR1 LGHDT and CDR2 YNNKEL (reference sequence). CDR3 size: 15 residues. V was cut by 0 bases and J by 6 bases, with 14 bases left in between. The CDR3 DNA follows: TGTGCCAGCAGCCAAGATCTCGGGGGAGCAGATGGCTACACCTTC. Translated, it gives CASSQDLGGADGYTF.